What follows are 32 T cell receptor beta chains derived from one specimen sequenced in a study of blood T cell repertoires in COVID-19. The table came from immunoSEQ multiplex PCR; TCRdb's copy has only in-frame clones and leaves some out. The data contain tens of thousands of clones, around 80% of them singletons. Sequencing was done on a sample of peripheral blood. These receptor sequences come from a man aged 50 to 60 with active or convalescent COVID-19.

A single count supports this clone. The chain joins TRBV3-1 (or the pseudogene TRBV3-2) to TRBJ1-5; D may be TRBD1 (6 bases). The CDR3 covers 14 residues. CDR1 is LGHDT, CDR2 YNNKEL, per germline (reference sequence). V lost 1 base to trimming and J lost 2 bases, with 6 bases between them. Here the CDR3 DNA reads TGTGCCAGCAGCCAAGGGACAGGCAATCAGCCCCAGCATTTT. It yields the protein CASSQGTGNQPQHF.

The chain recombines TRBV6-1 with TRBJ2-3, with D maybe TRBD2 (6 bases). The length of the CDR3 is 16 residues. Trimming removed 0 bases at V and 1 base at J, with 11 bases between. Germline V CDR1 and CDR2: MNHNS, SASEGT. This chain's CDR3 is CASSEAEGLGTDTQYF. The CDR3 DNA follows: TGTGCCAGCAGTGAAGCGGAGGGATTGGGCACAGATACGCAGTATTTT.

The chain is built from TRBV7-8 and TRBJ1-3; no definite D call. Germline V CDR1 and CDR2: SGHVS, FQNEAQ. Trimming pared 3 bases from V and 4 bases from J, leaving 7 bases between. The CDR3 runs to 13 residues. The CDR3 region is CASSFQQGNTIYF. CDR3 coding DNA: TGTGCCAGCAGCTTTCAACAGGGAAACACCATATATTTT.

The V call is TRBV15, the J call TRBJ1-1, with D maybe TRBD1 (6 bases). Germline lookup yields CDR1 LNHNV and CDR2 YYDKDF (reference sequence). The CDR3 contains 14 residues. Trimming stripped 3 bases from V and 1 base from J, with 9 bases between. The CDR3 DNA is TGTGCCACCAGCAGGACAGGTTCGAACACTGAAGCTTTCTTT. It specifies CATSRTGSNTEAFF. The full variable domain, its missing parts supplied by reference TRBV15 and TRBJ1-1, is DAMVIQNPRYQVTQFGKPVTLSCSQTLNHNVMYWYQQKSSQAPKLLFHYYDKDFNNEADTPDNFQSRRPNTSFCFLDIRSPGLGDTAMYLCATSRTGSNTEAFFGQGTRLTVV.

This chain uses TRBV2 with TRBJ2-2; 8 bases align to TRBD2. Germline trimming cut 6 bases from V and 6 bases from J; bases unmatched to any gene: 6. The germline V gene encodes CDR1 SNHLY and CDR2 FYNNEI. This CDR3 spans 14 amino acids. CDR3: CASRGLERAGELFF. The CDR3 nucleotides are TGTGCCAGCAGGGGACTAGAGAGAGCCGGGGAGCTGTTTTTT.

V gene TRBV6-1 combines with J gene TRBJ2-7; D is uncertain. V was pared by 2 bases and J by 5 bases, with 19 bases between. The CDR3 has 16 amino acids. CDR1 and CDR2 from the germline V gene are MNHNS and SASEGT. CDR3 sequence reads: CASSESRVYGRHEQYV. The CDR3 DNA sequence: TGTGCCAGCAGTGAATCTCGGGTTTACGGAAGGCACGAGCAGTACGTC.

The CDR3 DNA reads as TGTGCCTGGATGAAGCGGGGGGGCCATAACGGGGAGCTGTTTTTT. It yields the protein CAWMKRGGHNGELFF. The J gene is TRBJ2-2, the V gene TRBV30; 10 nucleotides match TRBD2. The CDR3 sequence is 15 residues long. Germline lookup yields CDR1 GTSNPN and CDR2 SVGIG (reference sequence). J lost 7 bases, V lost 4 bases, and 9 bases had no gene match. Full variable domain (rest looked up from reference TRBV30 and TRBJ2-2): SQTIHQWPATLVQPVGSPLSLECTVEGTSNPNLYWYRQAAGRGLQLLFYSVGIGQISSEVPQNLSASRPQDRQFILSSKKLLLSDSGFYLCAWMKRGGHNGELFFGEGSRLTVL.

This rearrangement joins TRBV6-6 to TRBJ1-5; possible D gene TRBD1, 6 bases. The V gene's germline CDR1 is MNHNY and CDR2 SVGAGI (reference sequence). Trimming removed 2 bases from V and 2 bases from J, with 13 bases in between. This CDR3 region has 16 residues. CDR3 in DNA: TGTGCCAGCAGTTACGAAGGGGGAAGGGGCAATCAGCCCCAGCATTTT. Translating gives CASSYEGGRGNQPQHF.

The chain has TRBV6-5 and TRBJ1-1, with D uncertain. Germline V gene data show CDR1 as MNHEY and CDR2 as SVGAGI. CDR3 size: 15 residues. The V and J ends lost 0 bases and 0 bases respectively, with 8 bases between them. The CDR3 DNA reads TGTGCCAGCAGTTACTCTGGGAGTGTGAACACTGAAGCTTTCTTT. This translates into CASSYSGSVNTEAFF.

V and J are TRBV24-1 and TRBJ2-1; TRBD2 matches 13 bases. Germline values: CDR1 KGHDR, CDR2 SFDVKD. J was trimmed by 4 bases and V by 4 bases; bases with no gene match: 3. The CDR3 runs 16 residues. The CDR3 region has the DNA TGTGCCACCAGTGACCCGACTAGCGGGGGGTACAATGAGCAGTTCTTC. Amino acids: CATSDPTSGGYNEQFF.

The genes are TRBV5-1 and TRBJ2-3; 10 nucleotides align to TRBD1. This CDR3 is 14 amino acids long. Germline V lookup: CDR1 SGHRS, CDR2 YFSETQ. V shed 7 bases and J 4 bases; nucleotides not matched to a gene: 6. CDR3 DNA sequence: TGCGCCAGCGGACCCGGACAGGGGGCAGATACGCAGTATTTT. Amino acid sequence: CASGPGQGADTQYF.

This chain uses TRBV7-2 with TRBJ2-2; D is undetermined. Germline CDR1 and CDR2: SGHTA and FQGNSA. CDR3 length: 16 amino acids. The V end was cut by 4 bases, the J end by 1 base, with 13 bases between. The CDR3 DNA reads as TGTGCCAGCAGCTCCCCAGTTGCCAAGAACACCGGGGAGCTGTTTTTT. This encodes CASSSPVAKNTGELFF.

The chain carries TRBV7-2 and TRBJ2-3, with TRBD2 matching 11 bases. The length of the CDR3 is 18 residues. From germline, CDR1 is SGHTA and CDR2 FQGNSA. J lost 0 bases, V lost 1 base, and 6 bases had no gene match. The CDR3 sequence: CASSLGGGLAASTDTQYF. The CDR3 DNA reads TGTGCCAGCAGCTTAGGGGGGGGACTAGCGGCTAGCACAGATACGCAGTATTTT.

This clone has a handful of counts. The chain has TRBV18 and TRBJ2-1; TRBD2 matches at 13 bases. The CDR3 is made up of 16 amino acids. V lost 3 bases, J lost 9 bases, and 8 bases stayed unmatched. CDR1 and CDR2 from the germline V gene are KGHSH and LQKENI. The CDR3 protein is CASSPGLAGALIEQFF. DNA of the CDR3: TGTGCCAGCTCACCTGGACTAGCGGGGGCCTTGATTGAGCAGTTCTTC.

V gene TRBV28 combines with J gene TRBJ1-2; a possible D gene is TRBD1 (5 bases). Trimming stripped 3 bases from V and 4 bases from J, with 12 bases between. Germline V lookup: CDR1 MDHEN, CDR2 SYDVKM. The CDR3 sequence is 14 residues long. CDR3 nucleotide sequence: TGTGCCAGCAGTTTGGCAGGGCGTGGCTATGGCTACACCTTC. It translates to CASSLAGRGYGYTF.

The chain employs TRBV10-3 and TRBJ1-2; TRBD1 matches at 9 bases. CDR1 is ENHRY, CDR2 SYGVKD, per germline. V shed 3 bases, J shed 5 bases, and the junction held 7 bases outside the gene matches. The CDR3 loop spans 15 amino acids. The CDR3 region is CAISEGTGREYGYTF. The CDR3 nucleotides are TGTGCCATCAGTGAAGGGACAGGGAGAGAGTATGGCTACACCTTC.

V usage is TRBV10-2 and J usage is TRBJ2-5; 7 bases line up with TRBD1. The CDR3 runs 15 residues. The germline V gene has CDR1 WSHSY and CDR2 SAAADI. J gave up 5 bases and V 6 bases, and 12 bases lay outside the gene matches. The CDR3 DNA reads TGCGCCAGCAGAAGGACGCGGAACAGGGGTGAGACCCAGTACTTC. Protein product: CASRRTRNRGETQYF.

V usage is TRBV6-1 and J usage is TRBJ1-5, with D possibly matching TRBD1 (5 bases). CDR1 and CDR2 from the germline V gene are MNHNS and SASEGT. The V and J ends lost 0 bases and 7 bases respectively, with 13 bases between them. This CDR3 comprises 15 residues. In DNA, the CDR3 is TGTGCCAGCAGTGAAGCGGGGGGTCAAGGGCAGCCCCAGCATTTT. This translates into CASSEAGGQGQPQHF.

The chain has TRBV20-1 and TRBJ2-7; 9 positions match TRBD1. CDR1 and CDR2 (germline): DFQATT, SNEGSKA (reference sequence). J gave up 1 base and V 3 bases, and 13 bases lay outside the gene matches. This CDR3 comprises 17 residues. The chain's CDR3 is CSASHPGQGSSSYEQYF. CDR3 DNA: TGCAGTGCTAGTCACCCGGGACAGGGCTCTTCATCCTACGAGCAGTACTTC.

The genes are TRBV19 and TRBJ2-6; D remains ambiguous. There are 14 residues in the CDR3. Germline assignment: CDR1 LNHDA and CDR2 SQIVND (reference sequence). Trimming took 10 bases from V and 0 from J, leaving 10 bases between them. This chain's CDR3 is CATSDNSGANVLTF. The CDR3 DNA follows: TGTGCCACCTCAGACAACTCTGGGGCCAACGTCCTGACTTTC.

The chain has TRBV5-8 and TRBJ2-1; TRBD1 aligns across 9 bases. The CDR3 is 15 amino acids. From germline, CDR1 is SGHTS and CDR2 YDEGEE. V shed 4 bases and J 4 bases; nucleotides not matched to a gene: 6. In nucleotides, the CDR3 is TGTGCCAGCAGCCGGACAGGGGCTCCTTACAATGAGCAGTTCTTC. Translated: CASSRTGAPYNEQFF.

The chain uses TRBV28 and TRBJ1-2; TRBD1 agrees at 8 bases. Germline V lookup: CDR1 MDHEN, CDR2 SYDVKM. The ends lost 2 bases at V and 7 bases at J; junction bases unmatched: 0. There are 12 residues in the CDR3. Here the CDR3 reads CASSLDRGGYTF. CDR3 nucleotides: TGTGCCAGCAGTTTAGACAGGGGTGGCTACACCTTC.

On this clone itself: A single base is all that separates this from a far larger clone, so a read error is likely. This chain links TRBV7-6 with TRBJ2-3; 9 bases map to TRBD2. Germline CDR1 is SGHVS and CDR2 is FNYEAQ. Germline trimming cut 0 bases from V and 4 bases from J; bases unmatched to any gene: 2. The CDR3 length is 15 residues. CDR3 in DNA: TGTGCCAGCAGCTTAGCGGGCGGGGGGGCAGATACGCAGTATTTT. This codes for CASSLAGGGADTQYF. The full variable domain, its missing parts supplied by reference TRBV7-6 and TRBJ2-3, is GAGVSQSPRYKVTKRGQDVALRCDPISGHVSLYWYRQALGQGPEFLTYFNYEAQQDKSGLPNDRFSAERPEGSISTLTIQRTEQRDSAMYRCASSLAGGGADTQYFGPGTRLTVL.

Comment on this clone: A junction end diverges from the germline sequence, so it may reflect a read error. The V gene is TRBV13, the J gene TRBJ1-2; D call uncertain. This CDR3 spans 14 amino acids. CDR1 is PRHDT, CDR2 FYEKMQ, per germline (reference sequence). In DNA, the CDR3 is TGTGCCAGCAGTTTAGCTGAGGGTAACTATGGCTACACCTTC. Translated, it gives CASSLAEGNYGYTF.

The chain employs TRBV5-1 and TRBJ2-1; 7 bases are shared with TRBD1. CDR1 is SGHRS and CDR2 is YFSETQ in the germline V gene. The J segment lost 6 bases and the V segment lost 4 bases, leaving 7 bases of the junction unmatched. This CDR3 contains 14 residues. The CDR3 is CASSKDRVSNEQFF. Written as DNA, the CDR3 is TGCGCCAGCAGCAAAGACAGGGTTTCCAATGAGCAGTTCTTC.

The J gene is TRBJ1-1, the V gene TRBV19, with 7 bases matching TRBD1. J lost 1 base, V lost 4 bases, and 0 bases had no gene match. The germline V gene has CDR1 LNHDA and CDR2 SQIVND (reference sequence). The CDR3 is 13 residues long. Here the CDR3 reads CASSRTGNTEAFF. CDR3 coding DNA: TGTGCCAGTAGTAGGACAGGGAACACTGAAGCTTTCTTT.

The J gene is TRBJ1-2, the V gene TRBV19; D unclear. V was trimmed by 4 bases and J by 5 bases, leaving 8 bases between them. CDR3 length: 12 amino acids. Per germline, CDR1 LNHDA and CDR2 SQIVND (reference sequence). CDR3 sequence: CASSSAAYGYTF. The CDR3, as DNA: TGTGCCAGTAGTAGCGCTGCGTATGGCTACACCTTC.

The chain uses TRBV5-1 and TRBJ1-1; D possibly corresponds to TRBD1 (5 bases). The CDR3 consists of 13 residues. The V end was cut by 4 bases, the J end by 1 base, with 8 bases between. Germline CDR1 SGHRS, CDR2 YFSETQ. The CDR3 reads CASSRGENTEAFF. Here the CDR3 DNA reads TGCGCCAGCAGCCGGGGGGAGAACACTGAAGCTTTCTTT.

The J gene is TRBJ1-2, the V gene TRBV3-1 (or the pseudogene TRBV3-2), with 7 positions matching TRBD1. With 2 bases clipped from V and 6 bases from J, the junction kept 9 bases outside the gene matches. CDR3 length: 15 residues. Germline V CDR1 and CDR2: LGHDT, YNNKEL (reference sequence). The CDR3 bases are TGTGCCAGCAGCCAATCGAGGACAGGTCCTGATGGCTACACCTTC. It is translated as CASSQSRTGPDGYTF.

This clone was seen a single time. V usage is TRBV18 and J usage is TRBJ1-6, with a weak D call TRBD1 (5 bases). CDR1 KGHSH and CDR2 LQKENI come from the germline V gene. The CDR3 runs to 15 residues. V lost 3 bases to trimming and J lost 7 bases, with 13 bases between them. CDR3 in DNA: TGTGCCAGCTCACCTGGCCAGGGAGGGAATTCACCCCTCCACTTT. This codes for CASSPGQGGNSPLHF. Variable domain in full (rest from reference TRBV18 and TRBJ1-6): NAGVMQNPRHLVRRRGQEARLRCSPMKGHSHVYWYRQLPEEGLKFMVYLQKENIIDESGMPKERFSAEFPKEGPSILRIQQVVRGDSAAYFCASSPGQGGNSPLHFGNGTRLTVT.

CDR3 loop: CASSETGVNEKLFF. DNA for the CDR3: TGTGCCAGCTCTGAAACGGGGGTTAATGAAAAACTGTTTTTT. The chain employs TRBV28 and TRBJ1-4; D may be TRBD1 (5 bases). The germline gives CDR1 MDHEN, CDR2 SYDVKM. Trimming removed 8 bases at V and 4 bases at J, with 14 bases between. CDR3 size: 14 residues.

The gene calls are TRBV12-3 or TRBV12-4 and TRBJ2-5; TRBD1 aligns across 7 bases. V shed 8 bases and J 5 bases; nucleotides not matched to a gene: 5. The CDR3 is 12 residues long. CDR3 residues: CASLGQAETQYF. The CDR3 DNA reads TGTGCCAGCCTAGGACAGGCGGAGACCCAGTACTTC.